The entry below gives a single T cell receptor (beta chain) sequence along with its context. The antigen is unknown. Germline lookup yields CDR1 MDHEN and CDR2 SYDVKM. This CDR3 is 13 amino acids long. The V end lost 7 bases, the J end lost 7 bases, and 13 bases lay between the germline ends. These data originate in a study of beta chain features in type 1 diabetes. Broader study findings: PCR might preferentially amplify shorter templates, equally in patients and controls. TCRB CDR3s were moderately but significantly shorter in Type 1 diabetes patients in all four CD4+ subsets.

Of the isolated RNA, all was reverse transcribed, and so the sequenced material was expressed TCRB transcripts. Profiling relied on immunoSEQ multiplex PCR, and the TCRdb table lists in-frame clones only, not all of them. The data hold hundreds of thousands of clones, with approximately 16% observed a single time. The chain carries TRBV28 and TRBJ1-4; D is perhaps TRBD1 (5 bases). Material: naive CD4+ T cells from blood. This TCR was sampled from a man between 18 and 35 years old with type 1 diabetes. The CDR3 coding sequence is TGTGCCAGCATTGACAGCTTGAGTGAAAAACTGTTTTTT. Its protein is CASIDSLSEKLFF.